A single sample is the source of the 21 T cell receptor beta chains below, sequenced in a study of cytomegalovirus exposure and HLA in healthy donors. Repertoires were generated with immunoSEQ multiplex PCR, while TCRdb's copy carries only in-frame clones and drops some. Of about 250,000 clones listed, less than 90% are singletons. The sequencing input was PBMCs. The receptor set was obtained from a man younger than 30 in good health and CMV-seropositive.

The chain uses TRBV19 and TRBJ1-1; 7 positions agree with TRBD1. Germline trimming cut 8 bases from V and 5 bases from J; bases unmatched to any gene: 5. CDR3 size: 12 residues. From germline, CDR1 is LNHDA and CDR2 SQIVND (reference sequence). The CDR3 nucleotides read TGTGCCAGTTCGGACAGGAGGACTGAAGCTTTCTTT. Protein sequence: CASSDRRTEAFF.

This chain links TRBV5-1 with TRBJ1-1; D uncertain. Germline V gene lookup returns CDR1 SGHRS and CDR2 YFSETQ. Trimming took off 5 bases at V and 7 bases at J, with 12 bases between the two ends. The CDR3 sequence is 12 residues long. CDR3 in DNA: TGCGCCAGCAGTACGGACCGGTTTGAAGCTTTCTTT. Translated: CASSTDRFEAFF.

The V and J genes are TRBV7-8 and TRBJ2-3; D gene unclear. The germline V and J ends were trimmed by 1 base and 0 bases, with 11 bases remaining between them. The CDR3 consists of 16 residues. Germline V gene lookup returns CDR1 SGHVS and CDR2 FQNEAQ. The CDR3 nucleotides are TGTGCCAGCAGCTTAGTGGAGCGTCAGAGCACAGATACGCAGTATTTT. Its protein is CASSLVERQSTDTQYF.

The genes are TRBV4-1 and TRBJ1-1; 7 bases align to TRBD1. The trim removed 2 bases at V and 9 bases at J, leaving 6 bases unmatched. This CDR3 spans 13 amino acids. The germline CDR1 and CDR2 sequences are MGHRA and YSYEKL. The CDR3 reads CASSQPDRVKAFF. In DNA form, the CDR3 reads TGCGCCAGCAGCCAACCTGACAGGGTAAAAGCTTTCTTT.

V is TRBV29-1 and J is TRBJ2-3; no definite D call. V was pared by 6 bases and J by 3 bases, with 10 bases between. Germline V lookup: CDR1 SQVTM, CDR2 ANQGSEA. This CDR3 spans 12 amino acids. CDR3 sequence reads: CSVGTGTDTQYF. The CDR3 DNA sequence: TGCAGCGTGGGCACCGGGACAGATACGCAGTATTTT.

V is TRBV6-1 and J is TRBJ1-4; 7 bases match TRBD1. This CDR3 is built from 14 residues. The V segment lost 4 bases and the J segment 3 bases; nucleotides outside the gene matches: 2. CDR1 MNHNS and CDR2 SASEGT come from the germline V gene. The CDR3 region is CASSGQGPNEKLFF. The CDR3 region has the DNA TGTGCCAGCAGTGGACAGGGACCTAATGAAAAACTGTTTTTT.

On this clone: At one of its ends the junction is not consistent with the germline gene, which may arise from a read error. CDR3 amino acids: CASSLLQGRNQPQHF. CDR3 nucleotides: TGTGCCAGCAGTTTATTGCAGGGGCGGAATCAGCCTCAGCATTTT. This chain joins TRBV28 and TRBJ1-5, with D possibly being TRBD1 (6 bases). Germline CDR1 MDHEN, CDR2 SYDVKM. The CDR3 has 15 residues.

The chain combines TRBV5-1 with TRBJ2-7, with TRBD2 matching 14 bases. The germline CDR1 and CDR2 sequences are SGHRS and YFSETQ. Germline trimming cut 4 bases from V and 6 bases from J; bases unmatched to any gene: 9. The CDR3 covers 16 residues. The CDR3 DNA reads TGCGCCAGCAGCCCGTTGACTAGCGGGAGGGCCTTCGAGCAGTACTTC. This codes for CASSPLTSGRAFEQYF.

The rearrangement joins TRBV7-6 to TRBJ2-2, with 8 bases fitting TRBD2. CDR3 length equals 19 residues. With V trimmed by 2 bases and J by 6 bases, 17 bases remained unmatched. Germline loops: CDR1 SGHVS, CDR2 FNYEAQ. CDR3 bases: TGTGCCAGCAGCTTAAATCTGGCCCAGGGAACGGGAGGGCCCGGGGAGCTGTTTTTT. It specifies CASSLNLAQGTGGPGELFF.

The chain carries TRBV4-1 and TRBJ1-1; tentative D call: TRBD1 (6 bases). The CDR3 sequence is 13 residues long. Germline V CDR1 and CDR2: MGHRA, YSYEKL. The V end lost 2 bases, the J end lost 5 bases, and 9 bases lay between the germline ends. The CDR3 loop is CASSQRGWTEAFF. In nucleotides, the CDR3 is TGCGCCAGCAGCCAAAGGGGGTGGACTGAAGCTTTCTTT.

This sequence joins TRBV6-5 and TRBJ2-3, with D perhaps TRBD1 or TRBD2 (5 bases each). Germline CDR1 is MNHEY and CDR2 is SVGAGI. This CDR3 comprises 14 residues. The V end lost 6 bases, the J end lost 7 bases, and 17 bases lay between the germline ends. This chain's CDR3 is CASSLRGPLYTQYF. The DNA of the CDR3 is TGTGCCAGCAGCCTTCGGGGACCGCTATATACGCAGTATTTT.

This clone was detected only a few times. The rearrangement links TRBV11-1 to TRBJ2-2; D is ambiguous. Germline-derived CDR1 and CDR2 are SGHAT and FQDESV (reference sequence). This CDR3 region has 13 residues. The V end was cut by 4 bases, the J end by 6 bases, with 9 bases between. CDR3 DNA: TGTGCCAGCAGCTCAAGAGGCGCCGGGGAGCTGTTTTTT. This translates into CASSSRGAGELFF.

The chain employs TRBV18 and TRBJ2-3; TRBD2 matches 12 bases. The V and J ends lost 2 bases and 6 bases, in that order; junction bases with no gene match: 3. The CDR3 sequence is 15 residues long. In germline, CDR1 is KGHSH, CDR2 LQKENI. CDR3 sequence: CASSPGLAGMDTQYF. DNA for the CDR3: TGTGCCAGCTCACCAGGACTAGCGGGAATGGATACGCAGTATTTT.

Only one count was recorded for this clone. J is TRBJ2-1 and V is TRBV6-5; no firm D call. The CDR3 contains 15 residues. V lost 2 bases to trimming and J lost 5 bases, with 13 bases between them. CDR1 and CDR2 (germline): MNHEY, SVGAGI. The CDR3 DNA is TGTGCCAGCAGTTACGCGGCGAGGACCGACAATGAGCAGTTCTTC. This sequence encodes CASSYAARTDNEQFF.

The chain employs TRBV9 and TRBJ2-4; D is perhaps TRBD2 (5 bases). The CDR3 sequence is 15 residues long. The V gene lost 4 bases and the J gene lost 5 bases, with 16 bases spanning the gap. The germline CDR1 and CDR2 sequences are SGDLS and YYNGEE. The CDR3 protein is CASSSRGRFQNIQYF. DNA for the CDR3: TGTGCCAGCAGCTCACGAGGGCGGTTCCAAAACATTCAGTACTTC.

The chain uses TRBV1 and TRBJ1-1. TRBV1 is flagged as a pseudogene. This CDR3 is 14 amino acids long. CDR3 loop: CTSSQAIGGFEAFF. CDR3 in DNA: TGCACCAGCAGCCAAGCCATAGGGGGGTTCGAAGCTTTCTTT.

The genes are TRBV20-1 and TRBJ2-3, with D unclear. Between the trimmed V and J ends, which lost 6 bases and 6 bases, there was a span of 10 bases. This CDR3 is built from 11 residues. The germline gives CDR1 DFQATT, CDR2 SNEGSKA (reference sequence). The CDR3 nucleotides read TGCAGTGCGCCCCTCTCGGATACGCAGTATTTT. Amino acid sequence: CSAPLSDTQYF.

This clone appeared a single time. The gene calls are TRBV6-5 and TRBJ1-1; D is ambiguous. The V end lost 2 bases, the J end lost 4 bases, and 11 bases lay between the germline ends. CDR1 is MNHEY and CDR2 is SVGAGI in the germline V gene. CDR3 size: 14 residues. CDR3 sequence reads: CASSYTGSSTEAFF. The CDR3 nucleotides read TGTGCCAGCAGTTACACGGGTTCGAGCACTGAAGCTTTCTTT.

V and J are TRBV20-1 and TRBJ1-1, with D uncertain. V lost 3 bases to trimming and J lost 8 bases, with 7 bases between them. This CDR3 comprises 10 residues. The germline CDR1 and CDR2 sequences are DFQATT and SNEGSKA (reference sequence). CDR3 region: CSASNREAFF. CDR3 nucleotides: TGCAGTGCTAGCAACCGGGAAGCTTTCTTT.

The chain joins TRBV27 to TRBJ2-2; D is uncertain. Germline loops: CDR1 MNHEY, CDR2 SMNVEV (reference sequence). V dropped 5 bases and J dropped 2 bases, with 3 bases sitting between them. The CDR3 totals 12 residues. The CDR3 DNA reads TGTGCCAGCAGTCATAACACCGGGGAGCTGTTTTTT. Residues: CASSHNTGELFF.

The chain links TRBV5-1 to TRBJ2-2, with a possible D match to TRBD2 (5 bases). Trimming took 4 bases from V and 2 from J, leaving 9 bases between them. This CDR3 is 14 amino acids long. CDR1 is SGHRS, CDR2 YFSETQ, per germline. In DNA, the CDR3 is TGCGCCAGCAGCCCGGACTCAAACACCGGGGAGCTGTTTTTT. Its translation is CASSPDSNTGELFF.